Below, 30 T cell receptor beta chains from the same sample are listed, as sequenced in a study of T cell responses to AZD1222 COVID-19 vaccine. The protocol was immunoSEQ multiplex PCR, while the TCRdb copy is restricted to in-frame clones and leaves out a portion. The sample holds over 90,000 clones; 80% to 95% are singletons and the top ten take 4% to 5.5%. Sequencing was performed on peripheral blood, taken on day 0 of AZD1222 vaccination. The receptors stem from an adult in good health.

V and J are TRBV18 and TRBJ2-1, with D possibly matching TRBD1 (7 bases). This CDR3 is 14 amino acids long. V dropped 6 bases and J dropped 12 bases, with 21 bases sitting between them. Per germline, CDR1 KGHSH and CDR2 LQKENI. The CDR3 bases are TGTGCCAGCTCCCGCGGGAACAGGGGCGATGGGCAGTTCTTC. Translated: CASSRGNRGDGQFF.

This clone was seen a few times. The chain carries TRBV4-3 and TRBJ2-1; 8 bases map to TRBD2. Germline V gene data show CDR1 as LGHNA and CDR2 as YSLEER. V lost 0 bases and J lost 0; bases outside the gene matches: 7. The CDR3 has 18 amino acids. CDR3 protein: CASSQDDLAGSSYNEQFF. DNA for the CDR3: TGCGCCAGCAGCCAAGATGATTTAGCGGGGAGCTCCTACAATGAGCAGTTCTTC.

The chain uses TRBV3-1 (or the pseudogene TRBV3-2) and TRBJ1-1; the D gene is possibly TRBD1 (5 bases). In germline, CDR1 is LGHDT, CDR2 YNNKEL (reference sequence). CDR3 length: 13 residues. Trimming cost V 0 bases and J 7 bases, with 9 bases left between them. In nucleotides, the CDR3 is TGTGCCAGCAGCCAAGATGGGGGGGGTGAAGCTTTCTTT. This encodes CASSQDGGGEAFF.

The chain has TRBV7-9 and TRBJ1-6; 7 positions agree with TRBD1. The CDR3 is 13 amino acids. Unmatched junction bases numbered 5, after V lost 5 bases and J lost 10 bases. Germline V gene lookup returns CDR1 SEHNR and CDR2 FQNEAQ (reference sequence). Here the CDR3 DNA reads TGTGCCAGCAGCGGGACAGAAGGATCACCCCTCCACTTT. This translates into CASSGTEGSPLHF.

This chain links TRBV7-3 with TRBJ2-3; 13 positions match TRBD2. CDR1 SGHTA and CDR2 FQGTGA come from the germline V gene. The length of the CDR3 is 16 residues. The J segment lost 0 bases and the V segment lost 5 bases, leaving 2 bases of the junction unmatched. The DNA of the CDR3 is TGTGCCAGCAGCAAACTAGCGGGGGGGAGCACAGATACGCAGTATTTT. This gives the protein CASSKLAGGSTDTQYF.

The rearrangement uses TRBV5-1 and TRBJ2-7; a possible D gene is TRBD1 (5 bases). The germline gives CDR1 SGHRS, CDR2 YFSETQ. Deletions cut 4 bases from V and 4 bases from J, with 9 bases between. This CDR3 region has 12 residues. Here the CDR3 reads CASSPQGYEQYF. The CDR3, as DNA: TGCGCCAGCAGCCCCCAGGGTTACGAGCAGTACTTC.

The chain combines TRBV5-6 with TRBJ1-2; 8 bases fit TRBD1. Per germline, CDR1 SGHDT and CDR2 YYEEEE. Germline trimming cut 4 bases from V and 7 bases from J; bases unmatched to any gene: 6. The CDR3 contains 13 residues. The CDR3 nucleotides are TGTGCCAGCAGCCGCGGACAGGGAAGTGGCTACACCTTC. It codes for CASSRGQGSGYTF. Full variable domain (outside the CDR3, taken from reference TRBV5-6 and TRBJ1-2): DAGVTQSPTHLIKTRGQQVTLRCSPKSGHDTVSWYQQALGQGPQFIFQYYEEEERQRGNFPDRFSGHQFPNYSSELNVNALLLGDSALYLCASSRGQGSGYTFGSGTRLTVV.

This chain connects TRBV11-2 to TRBJ1-6, with D hard to call. The ends were cut back, 5 bases at V and 7 bases at J, with 18 bases in the middle. Looked up from germline, CDR1 is SGHAT and CDR2 is FQNNGV. This CDR3 has 16 residues. CDR3 bases: TGTGCCAGCAGCCTGACGGGGTCACCGGGGAATTCACCCCTCCACTTT. Amino acids: CASSLTGSPGNSPLHF.

The chain recombines TRBV2 with TRBJ2-7, with D perhaps given as TRBD1 or TRBD2 (6 bases each). The CDR3 contains 12 residues. V was clipped by 7 bases and J by 5 bases, with 12 bases between them. Germline V gene lookup returns CDR1 SNHLY and CDR2 FYNNEI. The CDR3, as DNA: TGTGCCAGCAATTCCGGGGGCCACGAGCAGTACTTC. This translates into CASNSGGHEQYF.

V gene TRBV11-2 combines with J gene TRBJ1-4, with a possible D match to TRBD1 (5 bases). The V end was cut by 7 bases, the J end by 7 bases, with 19 bases between. Looked up from germline, CDR1 is SGHAT and CDR2 is FQNNGV. The length of the CDR3 is 15 residues. In DNA, the CDR3 is TGTGCCAGCACCTATTGGAGGGGCGTTGGTGAAAAACTGTTTTTT. Its translation: CASTYWRGVGEKLFF.

The chain carries TRBV13 and TRBJ1-1; no reliable D call. V gave up 2 bases and J gave up 8 bases, with 9 bases separating them. CDR3 length equals 12 residues. Germline values: CDR1 PRHDT, CDR2 FYEKMQ (reference sequence). CDR3 in DNA: TGTGCCAGCAGCTTAACGCAGACCGAAGCTTTCTTT. Its protein is CASSLTQTEAFF.

This chain joins TRBV19 and TRBJ2-7, with 8 bases fitting TRBD2. Germline V gives CDR1 LNHDA, CDR2 SQIVND (reference sequence). The CDR3 runs 14 residues. The J segment lost 2 bases and the V segment lost 3 bases, leaving 3 bases of the junction unmatched. CDR3 protein: CASSIGGGTYEQYF. CDR3 nucleotide sequence: TGTGCCAGTAGTATCGGGGGGGGCACCTACGAGCAGTACTTC.

The chain links TRBV19 to TRBJ1-3; D may be TRBD1 (6 bases). Trimming took 6 bases from V and 0 from J, leaving 15 bases between them. Per the germline V gene, CDR1 is LNHDA and CDR2 is SQIVND (reference sequence). The length of the CDR3 is 16 residues. The CDR3 reads CASRRLGARSGNTIYF. The CDR3 DNA is TGTGCCAGTAGGAGGTTGGGGGCCCGCTCTGGAAACACCATATATTTT.

V and J are TRBV5-4 and TRBJ1-1, with D possibly being TRBD1 (5 bases). The germline CDR1 and CDR2 sequences are SGHNT and YYREEE (reference sequence). The length of the CDR3 is 13 residues. V was cut by 5 bases and J by 1 base, with 9 bases left in between. The CDR3 spells CASRAGSNTEAFF. The CDR3 DNA sequence: TGTGCCAGCAGGGCAGGGTCGAACACTGAAGCTTTCTTT.

This clone was seen a single time. The CDR3 nucleotides read TGCGCCAGCAGCTTAGGATCCGACTACAATGAGCAGTTCTTC. It yields the protein CASSLGSDYNEQFF. The chain is built from TRBV5-1 and TRBJ2-1, with D hard to call. The germline V gene encodes CDR1 SGHRS and CDR2 YFSETQ. This CDR3 region has 14 residues. V lost 2 bases, J lost 3 bases, and 9 bases lay in between.

This chain joins TRBV6-6 and TRBJ1-6; a possible D gene is TRBD1 (5 bases). Germline assignment: CDR1 MNHNY and CDR2 SVGAGI (reference sequence). This CDR3 has 13 amino acids. The CDR3 nucleotides read TGTTCTGTGGGAAGGGGAGAAAATTCACCCCTCCACTTT. Its translation is CSVGRGENSPLHF.

This sequence joins TRBV19 and TRBJ1-5; 11 bases line up with TRBD1. Trimming cost V 3 bases and J 7 bases; bases outside gene matches: 14. This CDR3 contains 18 residues. Germline V gene data show CDR1 as LNHDA and CDR2 as SQIVND (reference sequence). CDR3 sequence: CASSMGGQGADMVQPQHF. In DNA, the CDR3 is TGTGCCAGTAGTATGGGCGGACAGGGGGCCGATATGGTGCAGCCCCAGCATTTT.

The chain links TRBV5-1 to TRBJ2-5; 9 positions agree with TRBD1. V gave up 6 bases and J gave up 2 bases; unmatched junction bases: 5. The CDR3 consists of 14 residues. Germline V gene lookup returns CDR1 SGHRS and CDR2 YFSETQ. The CDR3 region has the DNA TGCGCCAGCACCCCTGGACAGGGGCAAGAGACCCAGTACTTC. Translation gives CASTPGQGQETQYF.

This rearrangement joins TRBV9 to TRBJ2-3; D is ambiguous. V was pared by 0 bases and J by 5 bases, with 10 bases between. From germline, CDR1 is SGDLS and CDR2 YYNGEE. The CDR3 is 14 amino acids. CDR3 in amino acids: CASSVDGNRDTQYF. In DNA form, the CDR3 reads TGTGCCAGCAGCGTAGATGGGAACAGAGATACGCAGTATTTT.

CDR3 protein: CASSRDRDGQPQHF. DNA for the CDR3: TGTGCCAGCTCACGGGACAGGGATGGCCAGCCCCAGCATTTT. The V call is TRBV18, the J call TRBJ1-5; 9 bases align to TRBD1. With 4 bases clipped from V and 7 bases from J, the junction kept 5 bases outside the gene matches. This CDR3 comprises 14 residues. CDR1 is KGHSH and CDR2 is LQKENI in the germline V gene.

The chain recombines TRBV11-2 with TRBJ2-3; 10 bases are shared with TRBD2. The trim removed 4 bases at V and 1 base at J, leaving 11 bases unmatched. CDR1 and CDR2 from the germline V gene are SGHAT and FQNNGV. This CDR3 region has 18 residues. Written as DNA, the CDR3 is TGTGCCAGCAGCTCTAGGGGCATAGCGGGGGGTCGCACAGATACGCAGTATTTT. Its protein product is CASSSRGIAGGRTDTQYF.

This clone has only one observation. The V and J genes are TRBV5-5 and TRBJ2-7; D gene unclear. Per germline, CDR1 SGHKS and CDR2 YYEKEE (reference sequence). CDR3 length: 15 residues. The V end lost 0 bases, the J end lost 0 bases, and 10 bases lay between the germline ends. In DNA form, the CDR3 reads TGTGCCAGCAGCTTGGATCCCTCCAGCTCCTACGAGCAGTACTTC. This encodes CASSLDPSSSYEQYF.

The chain is built from TRBV12-3 or TRBV12-4 and TRBJ1-6, with a possible D match to TRBD1 (5 bases). CDR3 size: 13 residues. Trimming removed 4 bases from V and 6 bases from J, with 7 bases in between. The CDR3 nucleotides read TGTGCCAGCAGTTGGGACTTTAATTCACCCCTCCACTTT. It is translated as CASSWDFNSPLHF.

CDR3 sequence: CASSLGTSGGQYNEQFF. The CDR3 DNA is TGCGCCAGCAGCCTCGGGACTAGCGGGGGCCAATACAATGAGCAGTTCTTC. This chain uses TRBV5-1 with TRBJ2-1; 14 bases match TRBD2. In germline, CDR1 is SGHRS, CDR2 YFSETQ. Losses at the gene ends were 4 bases for V and 4 bases for J; bases not matched to a gene: 7. CDR3 length equals 17 residues.

This rearrangement joins TRBV5-4 to TRBJ2-6; D unresolved. This CDR3 is 15 amino acids long. Germline assignment: CDR1 SGHNT and CDR2 YYREEE (reference sequence). Deletions cut 4 bases from V and 0 bases from J, with 8 bases between. In DNA, the CDR3 is TGTGCCAGCAGCCCAGGAGTCTCTGGGGCCAACGTCCTGACTTTC. This sequence encodes CASSPGVSGANVLTF.

V is TRBV30 and J is TRBJ1-5; D is unclear. The CDR3 spans 14 residues. Germline assignment: CDR1 GTSNPN and CDR2 SVGIG (reference sequence). V was clipped by 0 bases and J by 6 bases, with 12 bases between them. DNA of the CDR3: TGTGCCTGGAGTGTACTGGGAGGGAGTCAGCCCCAGCATTTT. Protein product: CAWSVLGGSQPQHF.

The V gene is TRBV7-6, the J gene TRBJ2-1; D remains ambiguous. The CDR3 runs to 13 residues. Trimming shortened V by 5 bases and J by 0 bases, and 5 bases separated the two germline ends. Germline assignment: CDR1 SGHVS and CDR2 FNYEAQ. CDR3 loop: CASSRSSYNEQFF. The CDR3 bases are TGTGCCAGCAGCCGAAGCTCCTACAATGAGCAGTTCTTC. Drawing the rest from reference TRBV7-6 and TRBJ2-1, the complete variable domain is GAGVSQSPRYKVTKRGQDVALRCDPISGHVSLYWYRQALGQGPEFLTYFNYEAQQDKSGLPNDRFSAERPEGSISTLTIQRTEQRDSAMYRCASSRSSYNEQFFGPGTRLTVL.

The chain employs TRBV7-9 and TRBJ1-1; D remains unclear. V lost 5 bases, J lost 3 bases, and 13 bases lay in between. The germline CDR1 and CDR2 sequences are SEHNR and FQNEAQ (reference sequence). The CDR3 sequence is 14 residues long. The CDR3, as DNA: TGTGCCAGCAGCCCGGTCCCGGCTTACACTGAAGCTTTCTTT. Residues: CASSPVPAYTEAFF.

This chain uses TRBV28 with TRBJ1-5; 7 bases agree with TRBD1. Germline V CDR1 and CDR2: MDHEN, SYDVKM. V lost 8 bases, J lost 6 bases, and 13 bases stayed unmatched. The CDR3 extends over 15 amino acids. The CDR3 nucleotides read TGTGCCAGCGGGTCCGACAGGGAACCGGGTCAGCCCCAGCATTTT. This gives the protein CASGSDREPGQPQHF.

The rearrangement uses TRBV3-1 (or the pseudogene TRBV3-2) and TRBJ2-5; maybe TRBD1 (7 bases). From germline, CDR1 is LGHDT and CDR2 YNNKEL (reference sequence). The length of the CDR3 is 16 residues. Trimming cost V 3 bases and J 2 bases, with 16 bases left between them. The CDR3 coding sequence is TGTGCCAGCAGCCAGCCAAGACAGGGACTTCAAGAGACCCAGTACTTC. This sequence encodes CASSQPRQGLQETQYF.